The 23 T cell receptor beta chains in this list originate from one sample, sequenced in a study of blood T cell repertoires in COVID-19. Assay used: immunoSEQ multiplex PCR; TCRdb lists only in-frame clones, some missing. Counted here are around 300,000 clones, about 89% occurring once; the ten biggest clones make up about 2.2%. The sample was peripheral blood. The receptor source for this set is a woman in her 30s with COVID-19, enrolled during active disease.

The chain recombines TRBV20-1 with TRBJ2-7, with 12 bases identical to TRBD2. V was pared by 3 bases and J by 6 bases, with 9 bases of the junction left unmatched. CDR3 length equals 15 residues. Germline V lookup: CDR1 DFQATT, CDR2 SNEGSKA (reference sequence). CDR3 coding DNA: TGCAGTGCTAGTGGAGGACTAGCGGGAACCCTCGAGCAGTACTTC. It translates to CSASGGLAGTLEQYF.

The chain joins TRBV11-3 to TRBJ2-1; 7 bases agree with TRBD2. CDR3 length equals 15 residues. Losses at the gene ends were 1 base for V and 7 bases for J; bases not matched to a gene: 7. Germline CDR1 and CDR2: SGHNT and YENEEA. The DNA for the CDR3 is TGTGCCAGCAGCTTAGCTCTGGGCGGGAGTAATGAGCAGTTCTTC. Translation gives CASSLALGGSNEQFF.

This CDR3 is CASSDGTLNTEAFF. CDR3 bases: TGTGCCAGTAGTGACGGGACTTTGAACACTGAAGCTTTCTTT. The J gene is TRBJ1-1, the V gene TRBV19; possible D gene TRBD1, 5 bases. The CDR3 consists of 14 residues. Trimming removed 5 bases from V and 0 bases from J, with 10 bases in between. Germline V gene data show CDR1 as LNHDA and CDR2 as SQIVND (reference sequence). Drawing the rest from reference TRBV19 and TRBJ1-1, the complete variable domain is DGGITQSPKYLFRKEGQNVTLSCEQNLNHDAMYWYRQDPGQGLRLIYYSQIVNDFQKGDIAEGYSVSREKKESFPLTVTSAQKNPTAFYLCASSDGTLNTEAFFGQGTRLTVV.

The rearrangement uses TRBV7-6 and TRBJ1-1; the D is unclear. Trimming left V 1 base short and J 7 bases short, with 13 bases between. This CDR3 is built from 14 residues. Per germline, CDR1 SGHVS and CDR2 FNYEAQ. The CDR3 sequence is CASSLGGLSNEAFF. The CDR3, as DNA: TGTGCCAGCAGCTTAGGCGGTCTGTCTAATGAAGCTTTCTTT. Together with reference TRBV7-6 and TRBJ1-1, the CDR3 gives the full variable domain: GAGVSQSPRYKVTKRGQDVALRCDPISGHVSLYWYRQALGQGPEFLTYFNYEAQQDKSGLPNDRFSAERPEGSISTLTIQRTEQRDSAMYRCASSLGGLSNEAFFGQGTRLTVV.

The chain carries TRBV7-9 and TRBJ2-7, with 10 bases lining up with TRBD2. Germline loops: CDR1 SEHNR, CDR2 FQNEAQ (reference sequence). V shed 4 bases and J 4 bases; nucleotides not matched to a gene: 19. This CDR3 is 19 amino acids long. CDR3 in DNA: TGTGCCAGCAGCTCACTGACGCCTAGCGGGAGTGTCGGGACGTACGAGCAGTACTTC. This sequence encodes CASSSLTPSGSVGTYEQYF.

J is TRBJ2-3 and V is TRBV25-1, with D hard to call. V was clipped by 4 bases and J by 5 bases, with 10 bases between them. This CDR3 spans 13 amino acids. Germline CDR1 MGHDK, CDR2 SYGVNS. CDR3 in DNA: TGTGCCAGCAGTGGGTCTTCTAGAGATACGCAGTATTTT. This translates into CASSGSSRDTQYF.

The V call is TRBV7-6, the J call TRBJ2-2, with 9 positions matching TRBD1. CDR3 length equals 20 residues. Trimming at V came to 2 bases and at J to 1 base, leaving 14 bases not matched to a gene. CDR1 and CDR2 from the germline V gene are SGHVS and FNYEAQ. Written as DNA, the CDR3 is TGTGCCAGCAGCTTATTTTCCCAGGACAGGGGCCAATTGAACACCGGGGAGCTGTTTTTT. It encodes CASSLFSQDRGQLNTGELFF.

The chain combines TRBV9 with TRBJ1-1; maybe TRBD1 (5 bases). V lost 1 base, J lost 4 bases, and 14 bases lay in between. Germline V CDR1 and CDR2: SGDLS, YYNGEE. The CDR3 has 15 amino acids. CDR3 amino acids: CASSVYPLGGTEAFF. In DNA, the CDR3 is TGTGCCAGCAGCGTATACCCCTTGGGGGGCACTGAAGCTTTCTTT.

This sequence joins TRBV11-1 and TRBJ2-1; TRBD2 matches 12 bases. The V and J ends lost 0 bases and 6 bases, in that order; junction bases with no gene match: 3. The CDR3 totals 16 residues. Germline CDR1 reads SGHAT; CDR2 reads FQDESV (reference sequence). This CDR3 is CASSLATSGSVNEQFF. The CDR3 coding sequence is TGTGCCAGCAGCTTAGCGACTAGCGGGAGTGTCAATGAGCAGTTCTTC.

The V gene is TRBV5-4, the J gene TRBJ2-7; D is unclear. Trimming stripped 1 base from V and 0 bases from J, with 11 bases between. Germline V lookup: CDR1 SGHNT, CDR2 YYREEE (reference sequence). The CDR3 runs to 15 residues. CDR3 bases: TGTGCCAGCAGCTTGATTCCCGGTAGCTCCTACGAGCAGTACTTC. It yields the protein CASSLIPGSSYEQYF.

The V gene is TRBV3-1 (or the pseudogene TRBV3-2), the J gene TRBJ1-1, with a tentative D call TRBD1 (6 bases). Germline CDR1 and CDR2: LGHDT and YNNKEL (reference sequence). This CDR3 contains 13 residues. The ends were cut back, 3 bases at V and 7 bases at J, with 12 bases in the middle. The CDR3, as DNA: TGTGCCAGCAGCCAGTCAGGGGATGGTGAAGCTTTCTTT. As protein: CASSQSGDGEAFF.

V gene TRBV7-9 combines with J gene TRBJ1-1, with 7 bases fitting TRBD1. The germline V gene has CDR1 SEHNR and CDR2 FQNEAQ (reference sequence). V lost 6 bases and J lost 0; bases outside the gene matches: 13. The CDR3 is 17 residues long. CDR3 nucleotide sequence: TGTGCCAGCAGTTCATATCGGGACAGTCTATTGAACACTGAAGCTTTCTTT. Translated, it gives CASSSYRDSLLNTEAFF.

For the CDR3, the DNA is TGTGCCACTACTGGGGGCTCGGGCTCCTACAATGAGCAGTTCTTC. This gives the protein CATTGGSGSYNEQFF. The gene calls are TRBV19 and TRBJ2-1; D perhaps matches TRBD1 (6 bases). Per germline, CDR1 LNHDA and CDR2 SQIVND (reference sequence). There are 15 residues in the CDR3. V was clipped by 10 bases and J by 0 bases, with 16 bases between them. Combining the CDR3 with reference TRBV19 and TRBJ2-1 gives the whole variable domain DGGITQSPKYLFRKEGQNVTLSCEQNLNHDAMYWYRQDPGQGLRLIYYSQIVNDFQKGDIAEGYSVSREKKESFPLTVTSAQKNPTAFYLCATTGGSGSYNEQFFGPGTRLTVL.

V usage is TRBV19 and J usage is TRBJ2-2; a weak D match, TRBD1 (6 bases). Germline V gives CDR1 LNHDA, CDR2 SQIVND (reference sequence). This CDR3 has 15 amino acids. V shed 6 bases and J shed 0 bases, with 11 bases lying between them. CDR3 sequence reads: CASSPDRTNTGELFF. The DNA for the CDR3 is TGTGCCAGTAGCCCAGACAGGACGAACACCGGGGAGCTGTTTTTT.

The sample holds one count of this clone. The chain has TRBV9 and TRBJ2-2, with 10 bases matching TRBD2. The V segment lost 4 bases and the J segment 6 bases; nucleotides outside the gene matches: 3. This CDR3 spans 14 amino acids. The germline CDR1 and CDR2 sequences are SGDLS and YYNGEE. The CDR3 region is CASSSAGGPGELFF. The CDR3 DNA is TGTGCCAGCAGCTCAGCGGGAGGGCCCGGGGAGCTGTTTTTT.

The chain employs TRBV19 and TRBJ1-1; D call uncertain. This CDR3 comprises 14 residues. Germline V lookup: CDR1 LNHDA, CDR2 SQIVND (reference sequence). V was cut by 5 bases and J by 1 base, with 11 bases left in between. The CDR3 sequence is CASSRGRGNTEAFF. CDR3 DNA sequence: TGTGCCAGTAGTCGTGGACGGGGGAACACTGAAGCTTTCTTT. The whole variable domain, filled in from reference TRBV19 and TRBJ1-1, reads DGGITQSPKYLFRKEGQNVTLSCEQNLNHDAMYWYRQDPGQGLRLIYYSQIVNDFQKGDIAEGYSVSREKKESFPLTVTSAQKNPTAFYLCASSRGRGNTEAFFGQGTRLTVV.

The gene calls are TRBV2 and TRBJ1-2; D is undetermined. V lost 7 bases to trimming and J lost 2 bases, with 11 bases between them. This CDR3 spans 13 amino acids. CDR1 and CDR2 from the germline V gene are SNHLY and FYNNEI. CDR3 residues: CASNRVINYGYTF. As DNA, the CDR3 is TGTGCCAGCAACCGGGTCATCAACTATGGCTACACCTTC.

V and J are TRBV5-1 and TRBJ1-1, with D perhaps matching TRBD1 (5 bases). The V gene lost 4 bases and the J gene lost 5 bases, with 15 bases spanning the gap. The CDR3 totals 14 residues. Germline values: CDR1 SGHRS, CDR2 YFSETQ. CDR3 nucleotide sequence: TGCGCCAGCAGCCCAGGCGGGGCGGAAACTGAAGCTTTCTTT. It specifies CASSPGGAETEAFF.

V and J are TRBV2 and TRBJ1-2; 8 positions match TRBD1. Germline V lookup: CDR1 SNHLY, CDR2 FYNNEI. The junction had 7 bases not matched to a gene; V was cut back by 5 bases and J by 5 bases. This CDR3 region has 14 residues. The CDR3 nucleotides read TGTGCCAGCAGTTTGACAGGGGAATCTTATGGCTACACCTTC. As protein: CASSLTGESYGYTF. The complete variable domain, with remaining parts taken from reference TRBV2 and TRBJ1-2, reads EPEVTQTPSHQVTQMGQEVILRCVPISNHLYFYWYRQILGQKVEFLVSFYNNEISEKSEIFDDQFSVERPDGSNFTLKIRSTKLEDSAMYFCASSLTGESYGYTFGSGTRLTVV.

The chain uses TRBV30 and TRBJ2-7; 10 positions agree with TRBD1. There are 12 residues in the CDR3. V shed 2 bases and J 8 bases; nucleotides not matched to a gene: 3. Germline assignment: CDR1 GTSNPN and CDR2 SVGIG (reference sequence). The CDR3 reads CAWSPGQGKQYF. CDR3 DNA sequence: TGTGCCTGGAGTCCGGGACAGGGGAAGCAGTACTTC.

V gene TRBV6-5 combines with J gene TRBJ2-6; a weak D match, TRBD2 (5 bases). Germline CDR1 MNHEY, CDR2 SVGAGI. The length of the CDR3 is 15 residues. V was clipped by 6 bases and J by 4 bases, with 13 bases between them. CDR3 residues: CASSHTREGANVLTF. DNA for the CDR3: TGTGCCAGCAGCCATACTAGGGAGGGGGCCAACGTCCTGACTTTC.

CDR3 in DNA: TGTGCCAGCAGTTTCCCCGGGTGGCAATCCTACGAGCAGTACTTC. This codes for CASSFPGWQSYEQYF. The chain has TRBV28 and TRBJ2-7; no clear D gene. Germline V gives CDR1 MDHEN, CDR2 SYDVKM. With 3 bases removed from V and 1 base from J, the gap between germline ends came to 13 bases. This CDR3 comprises 15 residues.

A remark on this clone: The identical CDR3 is also encoded by other nucleotide sequences in the sample. The rearrangement uses TRBV10-3 and TRBJ1-1; maybe TRBD1 (6 bases). V lost 8 bases to trimming and J lost 2 bases, with 15 bases between them. CDR3 size: 14 residues. Germline V gene data show CDR1 as ENHRY and CDR2 as SYGVKD. The CDR3: CAISPQGLNTEAFF. For the CDR3, the DNA is TGTGCCATCTCCCCACAGGGCCTAAACACTGAAGCTTTCTTT.